This T cell receptor (beta chain) derives from a study of blood T cell repertoires in COVID-19. Authors' data handling: Amplification from reference gene primers served as the basis for estimated nucleated cell counts. The assay was immunoSEQ multiplex PCR, and TCRdb's table has in-frame clones only and misses some. Clone size and V and J calls were adopted from that table, with D and trimming inferred from the DNA. This sample has 250,000 to 300,000 clones; roughly 89% occur once, and the top ten carry more than 9.5%. The CDR3 totals 14 residues. The V end lost 3 bases, the J end lost 7 bases, and 10 bases lay between the germline ends. The V gene's germline CDR1 is LNHDA and CDR2 SQIVND (reference sequence). Seattle-derived patients entered the study during active infection and were followed longitudinally.

The rearrangement links TRBV19 to TRBJ1-6; D is possibly TRBD1 (6 bases). The TCR sequence derives from a woman aged 25 to 39 with COVID-19, enrolled during active disease. The sequenced sample was peripheral blood. The CDR3 region is CASSMGTGNSPLHF. The CDR3 coding sequence is TGTGCCAGTAGTATGGGCACAGGGAATTCACCCCTCCACTTT.